A single sample gave rise to the 4 T cell receptor beta chains below, sequenced in a study of monozygotic twins with inflammatory bowel disease. TCRdb re-called the 5' RACE reads and gives one entry per CDR3 protein, without DNA. Its table records 85,000 to 110,000 distinct CDR3 sequences. The sequenced material came from blood. The receptor set was obtained from a human donor with ulcerative colitis or Crohn's disease, or a healthy co-twin of an affected twin (not recorded which).

The gene calls are TRBV6-5 and TRBJ1-1; TCRdb gives TRBD1 as the D gene, but with no DNA this cannot be confirmed. The CDR3 has 14 residues. Looked up from germline, CDR1 is MNHEY and CDR2 is SVGAGI. The CDR3 is CASSHRGLNTEAFF.

The chain combines TRBV9 with TRBJ2-3; no DNA is available, so the TRBD2 call from TCRdb remains unchecked. The CDR3 sequence is 14 residues long. Germline loops: CDR1 SGDLS, CDR2 YYNGEE. CDR3 loop: CASRDLAGEDTQYF.

The chain uses TRBV5-4 and TRBJ1-1; lacking DNA, the TRBD1 call made by TCRdb goes unchecked. Germline CDR1 is SGHNT and CDR2 is YYREEE (reference sequence). The CDR3 is 14 residues long. CDR3 region: CASSSMGLNTEAFF. The whole variable domain, filled in from reference TRBV5-4 and TRBJ1-1, reads ETGVTQSPTHLIKTRGQQVTLRCSSQSGHNTVSWYQQALGQGPQFIFQYYREEENGRGNFPPRFSGLQFPNYSSELNVNALELDDSALYLCASSSMGLNTEAFFGQGTRLTVV.

The V gene is TRBV20-1, the J gene TRBJ2-1; as DNA is missing, the TRBD1 call by TCRdb cannot be tested. Germline V gives CDR1 DFQATT, CDR2 SNEGSKA (reference sequence). CDR3 length equals 15 residues. This chain's CDR3 is CSARSGTGEYNEQFF.